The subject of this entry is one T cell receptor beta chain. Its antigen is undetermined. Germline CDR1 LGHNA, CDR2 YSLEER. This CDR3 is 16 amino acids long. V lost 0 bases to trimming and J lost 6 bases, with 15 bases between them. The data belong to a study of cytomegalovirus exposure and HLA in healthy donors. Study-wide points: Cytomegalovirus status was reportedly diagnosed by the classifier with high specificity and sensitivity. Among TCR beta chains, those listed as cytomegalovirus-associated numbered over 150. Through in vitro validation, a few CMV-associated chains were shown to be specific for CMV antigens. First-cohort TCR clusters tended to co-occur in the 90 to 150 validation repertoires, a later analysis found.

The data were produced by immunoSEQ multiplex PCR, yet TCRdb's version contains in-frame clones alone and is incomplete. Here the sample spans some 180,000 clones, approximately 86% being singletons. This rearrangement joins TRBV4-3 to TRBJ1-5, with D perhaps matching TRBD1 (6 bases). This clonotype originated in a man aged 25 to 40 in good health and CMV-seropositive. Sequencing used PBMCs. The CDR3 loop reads CASSQDRGAPGQPQHF. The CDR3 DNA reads TGCGCCAGCAGCCAAGATCGGGGGGCGCCAGGTCAGCCCCAGCATTTT.